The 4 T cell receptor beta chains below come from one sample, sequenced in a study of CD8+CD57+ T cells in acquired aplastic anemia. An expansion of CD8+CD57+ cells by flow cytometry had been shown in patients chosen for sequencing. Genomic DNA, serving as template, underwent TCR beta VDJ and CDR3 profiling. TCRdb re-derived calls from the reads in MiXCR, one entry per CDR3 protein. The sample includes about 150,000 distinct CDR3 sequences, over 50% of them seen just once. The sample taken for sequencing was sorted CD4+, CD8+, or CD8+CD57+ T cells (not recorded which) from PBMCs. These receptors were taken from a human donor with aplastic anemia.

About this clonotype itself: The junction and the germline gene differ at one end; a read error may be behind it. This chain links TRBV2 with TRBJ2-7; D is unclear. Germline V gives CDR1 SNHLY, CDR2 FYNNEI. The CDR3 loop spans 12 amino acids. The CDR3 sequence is CASGEFEYEQYF. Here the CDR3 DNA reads TGTGCCAGCGGTGAATTCGAGTACGAGCAGTACTTC.

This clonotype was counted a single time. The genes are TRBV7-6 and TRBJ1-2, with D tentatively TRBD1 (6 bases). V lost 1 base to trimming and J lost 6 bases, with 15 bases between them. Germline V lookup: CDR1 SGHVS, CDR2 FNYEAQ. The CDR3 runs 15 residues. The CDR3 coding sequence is TGTGCCAGCAGCTTAGAGTCACGGGGGGCGGATGGCTACACCTTC. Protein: CASSLESRGADGYTF.

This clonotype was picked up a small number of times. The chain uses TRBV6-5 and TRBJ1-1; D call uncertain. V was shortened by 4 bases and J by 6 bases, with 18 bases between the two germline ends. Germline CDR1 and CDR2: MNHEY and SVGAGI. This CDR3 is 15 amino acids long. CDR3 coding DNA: TGTGCCAGCAGTTTTACCCTTTCCTTAGACGCTGAAGCTTTCTTT. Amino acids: CASSFTLSLDAEAFF.

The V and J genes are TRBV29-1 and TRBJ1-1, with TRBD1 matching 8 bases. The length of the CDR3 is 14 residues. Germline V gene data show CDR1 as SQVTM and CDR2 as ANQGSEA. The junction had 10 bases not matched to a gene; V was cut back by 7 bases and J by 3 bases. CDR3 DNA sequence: TGCAGCGCCGGACAGGGAGGCTTGGACACTGAAGCTTTCTTT. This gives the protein CSAGQGGLDTEAFF.